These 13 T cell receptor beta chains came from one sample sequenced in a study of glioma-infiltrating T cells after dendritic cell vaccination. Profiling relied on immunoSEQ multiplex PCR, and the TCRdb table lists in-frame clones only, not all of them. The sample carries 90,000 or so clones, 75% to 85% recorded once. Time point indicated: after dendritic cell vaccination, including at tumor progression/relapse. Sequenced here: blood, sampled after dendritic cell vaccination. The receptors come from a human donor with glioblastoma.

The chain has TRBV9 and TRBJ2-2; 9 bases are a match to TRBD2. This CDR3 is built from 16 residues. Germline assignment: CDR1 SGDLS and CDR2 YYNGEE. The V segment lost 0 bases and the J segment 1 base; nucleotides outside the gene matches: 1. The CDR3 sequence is CASSVELAGNTGELFF. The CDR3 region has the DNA TGTGCCAGCAGCGTAGAACTAGCGGGGAACACCGGGGAGCTGTTTTTT.

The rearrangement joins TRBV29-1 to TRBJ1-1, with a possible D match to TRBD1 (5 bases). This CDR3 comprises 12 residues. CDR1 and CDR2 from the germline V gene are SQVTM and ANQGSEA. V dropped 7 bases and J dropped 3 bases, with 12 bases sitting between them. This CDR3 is CSARGGDTEAFF. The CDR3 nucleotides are TGCAGCGCCCGGGGAGGGGACACTGAAGCTTTCTTT.

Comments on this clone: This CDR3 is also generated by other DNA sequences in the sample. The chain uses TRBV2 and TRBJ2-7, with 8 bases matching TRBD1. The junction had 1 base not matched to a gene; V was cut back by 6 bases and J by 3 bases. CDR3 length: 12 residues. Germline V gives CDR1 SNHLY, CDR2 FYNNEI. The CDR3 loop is CASRGQVYEQYF. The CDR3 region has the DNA TGTGCCAGCAGGGGACAGGTCTACGAGCAGTACTTC.

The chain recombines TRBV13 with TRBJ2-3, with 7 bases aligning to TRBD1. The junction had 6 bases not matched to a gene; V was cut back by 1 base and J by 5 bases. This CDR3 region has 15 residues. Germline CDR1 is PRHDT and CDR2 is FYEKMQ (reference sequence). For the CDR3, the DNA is TGTGCCAGCAGCTTAGAGGCTCCAGGGGGAGATACGCAGTATTTT. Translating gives CASSLEAPGGDTQYF.

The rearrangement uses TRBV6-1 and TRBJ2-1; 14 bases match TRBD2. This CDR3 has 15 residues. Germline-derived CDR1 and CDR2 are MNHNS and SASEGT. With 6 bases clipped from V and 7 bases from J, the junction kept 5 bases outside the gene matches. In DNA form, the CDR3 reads TGTGCCAGCAGCCCGACTAGCGGGGGGGCGAATGAGCAGTTCTTC. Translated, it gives CASSPTSGGANEQFF.

This CDR3 reads CASRPGSEAYNEQFF. The CDR3 DNA is TGCGCCAGCAGGCCTGGGTCGGAAGCGTACAATGAGCAGTTCTTC. The chain couples TRBV5-1 to TRBJ2-1, with D uncertain. The germline V gene has CDR1 SGHRS and CDR2 YFSETQ. The ends were cut back, 5 bases at V and 4 bases at J, with 16 bases in the middle. The CDR3 is made up of 15 amino acids.

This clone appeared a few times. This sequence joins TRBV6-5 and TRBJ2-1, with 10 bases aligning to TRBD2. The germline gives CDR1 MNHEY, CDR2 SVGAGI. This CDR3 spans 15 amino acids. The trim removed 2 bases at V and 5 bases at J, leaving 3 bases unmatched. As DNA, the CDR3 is TGTGCCAGCAGTTACCTAGCGGGAGCGGACAATGAGCAGTTCTTC. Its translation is CASSYLAGADNEQFF.

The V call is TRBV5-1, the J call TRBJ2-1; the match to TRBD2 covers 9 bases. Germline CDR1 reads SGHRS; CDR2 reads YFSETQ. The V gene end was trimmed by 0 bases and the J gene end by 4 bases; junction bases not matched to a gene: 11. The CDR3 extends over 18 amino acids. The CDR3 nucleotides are TGCGCCAGCAGCTTGGCCGTAGGGTTGCGGGAGGGTTACAATGAGCAGTTCTTC. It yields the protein CASSLAVGLREGYNEQFF.

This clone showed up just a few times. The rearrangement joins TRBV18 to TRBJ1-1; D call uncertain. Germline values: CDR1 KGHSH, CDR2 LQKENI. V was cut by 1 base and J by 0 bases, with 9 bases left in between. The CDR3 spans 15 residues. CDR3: CASSPRAGLNTEAFF. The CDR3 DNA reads TGTGCCAGCTCACCACGGGCAGGTTTGAACACTGAAGCTTTCTTT.

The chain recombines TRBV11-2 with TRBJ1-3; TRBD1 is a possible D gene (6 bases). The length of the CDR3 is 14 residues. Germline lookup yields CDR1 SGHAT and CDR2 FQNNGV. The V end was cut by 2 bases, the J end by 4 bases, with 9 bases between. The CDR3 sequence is CASSLQGWGNTIYF. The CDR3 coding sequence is TGTGCCAGCAGCTTACAGGGGTGGGGAAACACCATATATTTT.

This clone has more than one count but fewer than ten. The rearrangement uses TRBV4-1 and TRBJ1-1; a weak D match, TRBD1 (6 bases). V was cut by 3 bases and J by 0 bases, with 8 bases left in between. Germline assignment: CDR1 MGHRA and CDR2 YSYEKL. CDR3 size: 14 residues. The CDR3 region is CASSQGTLNTEAFF. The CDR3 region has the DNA TGCGCCAGCAGCCAGGGGACACTGAACACTGAAGCTTTCTTT.

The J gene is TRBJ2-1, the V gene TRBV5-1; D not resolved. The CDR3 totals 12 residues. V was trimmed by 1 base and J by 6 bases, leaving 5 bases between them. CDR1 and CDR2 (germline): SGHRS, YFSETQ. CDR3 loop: CASSLTANEQFF. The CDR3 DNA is TGCGCCAGCAGCTTGACAGCCAATGAGCAGTTCTTC.

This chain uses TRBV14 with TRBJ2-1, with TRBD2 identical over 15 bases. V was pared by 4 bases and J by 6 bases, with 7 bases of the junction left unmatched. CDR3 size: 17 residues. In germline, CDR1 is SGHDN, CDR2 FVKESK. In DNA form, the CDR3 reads TGTGCCAGCAGCCGAGGGACTAGCGGGAGGATCTCCAATGAGCAGTTCTTC. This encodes CASSRGTSGRISNEQFF.